Listed below are T cell receptor beta chains from one sample, sequenced in a study of T cell responses to AZD1222 COVID-19 vaccine. The assay was immunoSEQ multiplex PCR, and TCRdb's table has in-frame clones only and misses some. This table holds 90,000 to 130,000 clones, 80% to 90% found once. The source material was peripheral blood, sampled 28 days after the second AZD1222 dose. The receptor set was obtained from an adult who received the AZD1222 COVID-19 vaccine. The CDR3 runs from the conserved cysteine through the conserved F or W. The D gene is left open where the match is weak. Not all rows give a size; the values are once, few, many and, for expanded clones, a class.

.	TRBJ1-2	.	TRBV27	TGTGCCAGCAGTTTATCTACAGCAAATAACTATGGCTACACCTTC	CASSLSTANNYGYTF
.	TRBJ2-1	TRBD2	TRBV5-1	TGCGCCAGCAGCTTGACTAGCGGGGGCTTAAATGAGCAGTTCTTC	CASSLTSGGLNEQFF
.	TRBJ1-5	TRBD1	TRBV7-2	TGTGCCAGCAGCTTAAGACAGGGTCAGCCCCAGCATTTT	CASSLRQGQPQHF
.	TRBJ2-1	.	TRBV2	TGTGCCAGCAGGGAGGACACCTTCTACAATGAGCAGTTCTTC	CASREDTFYNEQFF
.	TRBJ1-2	TRBD1	TRBV5-1	TGCGCCAGCAGCTTCCTACAGGGGACCTATGGCTACACCTTC	CASSFLQGTYGYTF
.	TRBJ1-1	.	TRBV7-9	TGTGCCAGCACCGACGGGGCGAACACTGAAGCTTTCTTT	CASTDGANTEAFF
.	TRBJ2-2	TRBD2	TRBV5-1	TGCGCCAGCAGCGCGGGACTAGCGACTCACACCGGGGAGCTGTTTTTT	CASSAGLATHTGELFF
.	TRBJ2-5	TRBD2	TRBV5-1	TGCGCCAGCAGCTCTAGCGGGGAACAAGAGACCCAGTACTTC	CASSSSGEQETQYF
few	TRBJ1-5	.	TRBV30	TGTGCCTGGACTATGGCCATTAATCAGCCCCAGCATTTT	CAWTMAINQPQHF
.	TRBJ2-7	.	TRBV21-1	TGTGCCAGCAGCAAAGCGGGACAGGATACTCGGTATGAGCAGTACTTC	CASSKAGQDTRYEQYF
.	TRBJ2-7	.	TRBV24-1	TGTGCCACCAGTGATTTGAAGTGTATCCCCACCTACGAGCAGTACTTC	CATSDLKCIPTYEQYF
.	TRBJ1-2	.	TRBV4-2	TGTGCCAGCAGCCAGGTGGGGGACTATGGCTACACCTTC	CASSQVGDYGYTF
.	TRBJ1-6	.	TRBV5-1	TGCGCCAGCAGCTTGGGTGCAGAAAATTCACCCCTCCACTTT	CASSLGAENSPLHF
.	TRBJ1-2	.	TRBV6-6	TGTGCCAGCAGCCCTGAGGGTAACTATGGCTACACCTTC	CASSPEGNYGYTF
.	TRBJ2-6	.	TRBV9	TGTGCCAGCAGCGTAGGGGGCTCCTCTGGGGCCAACGTCCTGACTTTC	CASSVGGSSGANVLTF
.	TRBJ2-2	TRBD2	TRBV7-9	TGTGCCAGCAGACTAGCGTCAGACACCGGGGAGCTGTTTTTT	CASRLASDTGELFF
.	TRBJ2-2	.	TRBV5-1	TGCGCCAGCAGCTTATCGGGGGATTTGGATACCGGGGAGCTGTTTTTT	CASSLSGDLDTGELFF
.	TRBJ2-6	.	TRBV5-1	TGCGCCAGCAGCTCTGGACATGGTTCGGGTGGGGCCAACGTCCTGACTTTC	CASSSGHGSGGANVLTF
.	TRBJ2-7	TRBD2	TRBV11-2	TGTGCCAGCAGCTTAGCCTTTAGCGGGGGGGGCTACGAGCAGTACTTC	CASSLAFSGGGYEQYF
.	TRBJ2-7	TRBD1	TRBV20-1	TGCAGTGCTAGTGACAGGGAGAACTACGAGCAGTACTTC	CSASDRENYEQYF
once	TRBJ2-3	TRBD1	TRBV24-1	TGTGCCACCAGTGATTCTCCCGGACAGGGGGTCACAGATACGCAGTATTTT	CATSDSPGQGVTDTQYF
.	TRBJ1-1	TRBD1	TRBV9	TGTGCCAGCAGCGTAGGAAGGGACAGGGGGTCGAACACTGAAGCTTTCTTT	CASSVGRDRGSNTEAFF
.	TRBJ1-1	.	TRBV19	TGTGCCAGTAGCTTCCAGGGGATCGGCACTGAAGCTTTCTTT	CASSFQGIGTEAFF
.	TRBJ2-2	.	TRBV2	TGTGCCAGCAGTGAGCGACCTTACACCGGGGAGCTGTTTTTT	CASSERPYTGELFF
.	TRBJ1-1	TRBD1	TRBV29-1	TGCAGCGGGACGGGACAGGCGGCGACTGAAGCTTTCTTT	CSGTGQAATEAFF
.	TRBJ1-5	.	TRBV4-1	TGCGCCAGCAGCCCATACCCCGAGAACAATCAGCCCCAGCATTTT	CASSPYPENNQPQHF
.	TRBJ2-5	.	TRBV20-1	TGCAGTGCTAGCGGGAGAGAGACCCAGTACTTC	CSASGRETQYF
.	TRBJ2-3	.	TRBV27	TGTGCCAGCAGTATGCGGTACGTGTCTCCAGATACGCAGTATTTT	CASSMRYVSPDTQYF
.	TRBJ2-1	TRBD2	TRBV19	TGTGCCAGTAGTGTAATAGCGGGGGCTTCTTGGAATGAGCAGTTCTTC	CASSVIAGASWNEQFF
.	TRBJ1-4	TRBD1	TRBV18	TGTGCCAGCTCACTGTCCCCGCTACAGGGGGCGGGTCCAAAACTGTTTTTT	CASSLSPLQGAGPKLFF
.	TRBJ2-7	.	TRBV2	TGTGCCAGCAGTGTCCCCGATGAGAGCGTCGAGCAGTACTTC	CASSVPDESVEQYF
.	TRBJ2-1	.	TRBV18	TGTGCCAGCTCACCGTTACAGGGGCGATTAGCGGTATTCTCCTACAATGAGCAGTTCTTC	CASSPLQGRLAVFSYNEQFF
.	TRBJ1-2	.	TRBV19	TGTGCCAGTAGTATATCGGGCTCCGCACAAGGCTACACCTTC	CASSISGSAQGYTF